One TCR beta chain is described in this entry. Its antigen is currently unknown. Repertoires were generated with immunoSEQ multiplex PCR, while TCRdb's copy carries only in-frame clones and drops some. The sample has about 150,000 clones; about 86% are singletons. The V gene's germline CDR1 is KGHDR and CDR2 SFDVKD. The ends lost 3 bases at V and 8 bases at J; junction bases unmatched: 4. CDR3 size: 14 residues. The entry originates in a study of T cell responses to AZD1222 COVID-19 vaccine. Study results and limitations: The reported proportion of spike-specific TCRs targeting unmutated variant regions was nearly half. Donors skewed white British and female; clonal diversity was possibly underestimated.

This TCR derives from an adult in good health. The chain uses TRBV24-1 and TRBJ1-4; 8 nucleotides agree with TRBD1. The specimen comprised peripheral blood, sampled on day 0 of MenACWY control vaccination. The CDR3 region is CATSDPSGGEKLFF. CDR3 nucleotide sequence: TGTGCCACCAGTGATCCCTCAGGGGGCGAAAAACTGTTTTTT.